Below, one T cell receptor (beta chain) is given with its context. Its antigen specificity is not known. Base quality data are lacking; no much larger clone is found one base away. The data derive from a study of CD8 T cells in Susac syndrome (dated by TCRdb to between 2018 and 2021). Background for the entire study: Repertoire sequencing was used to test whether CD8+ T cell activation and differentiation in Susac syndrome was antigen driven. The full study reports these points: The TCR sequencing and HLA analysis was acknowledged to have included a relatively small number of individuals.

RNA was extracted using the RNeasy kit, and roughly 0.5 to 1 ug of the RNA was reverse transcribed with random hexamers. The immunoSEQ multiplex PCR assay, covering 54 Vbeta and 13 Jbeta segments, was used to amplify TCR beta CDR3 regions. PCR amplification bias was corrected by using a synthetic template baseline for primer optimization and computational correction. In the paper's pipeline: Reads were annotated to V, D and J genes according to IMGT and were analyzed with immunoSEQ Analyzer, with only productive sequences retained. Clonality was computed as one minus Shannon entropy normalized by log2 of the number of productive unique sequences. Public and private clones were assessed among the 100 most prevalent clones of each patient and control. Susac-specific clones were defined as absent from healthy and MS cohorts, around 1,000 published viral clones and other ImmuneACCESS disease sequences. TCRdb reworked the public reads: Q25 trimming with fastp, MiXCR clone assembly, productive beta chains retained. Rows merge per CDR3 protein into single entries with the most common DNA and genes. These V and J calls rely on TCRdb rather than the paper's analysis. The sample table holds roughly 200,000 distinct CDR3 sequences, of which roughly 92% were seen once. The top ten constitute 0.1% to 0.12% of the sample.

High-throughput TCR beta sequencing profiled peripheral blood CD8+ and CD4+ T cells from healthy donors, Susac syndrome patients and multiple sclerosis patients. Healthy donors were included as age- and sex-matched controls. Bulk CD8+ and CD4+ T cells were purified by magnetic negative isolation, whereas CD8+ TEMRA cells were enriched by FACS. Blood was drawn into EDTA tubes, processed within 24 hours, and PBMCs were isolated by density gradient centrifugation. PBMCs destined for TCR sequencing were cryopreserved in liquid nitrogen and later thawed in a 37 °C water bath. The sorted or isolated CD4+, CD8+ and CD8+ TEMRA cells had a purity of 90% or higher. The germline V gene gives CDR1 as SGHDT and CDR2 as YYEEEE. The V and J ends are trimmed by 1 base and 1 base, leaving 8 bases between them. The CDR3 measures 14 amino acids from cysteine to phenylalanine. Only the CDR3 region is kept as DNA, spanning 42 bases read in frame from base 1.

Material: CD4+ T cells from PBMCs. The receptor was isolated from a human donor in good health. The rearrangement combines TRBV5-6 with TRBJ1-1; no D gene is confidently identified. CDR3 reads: CASSLYGRNTEAFF. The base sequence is TGTGCCAGCAGCTTGTATGGGAGGAACACTGAAGCTTTCTTT.